One and the same sample provided the 8 T cell receptor beta chains below, sequenced in a study of blood T cell repertoires in COVID-19. Method: immunoSEQ multiplex PCR; TCRdb's copy keeps in-frame clones and lacks some. Altogether 250,000 to 350,000 clones are present, 75% to 90% being singletons, with the ten largest covering 2.4%. Sequencing used PBMCs or T cells enriched from blood (not recorded which). These receptors all stem from a woman in her late teens or twenties who had recovered from COVID-19.

The chain links TRBV2 to TRBJ2-1, with TRBD2 identical over 9 bases. Germline CDR1 SNHLY, CDR2 FYNNEI. J lost 4 bases, V lost 8 bases, and 9 bases had no gene match. This CDR3 has 15 amino acids. Here the CDR3 reads CASPPGAGGYNEQFF. DNA for the CDR3: TGTGCCAGCCCTCCCGGGGCGGGGGGGTACAATGAGCAGTTCTTC.

Remarks on this clone: At one end the junction does not follow the germline gene, possibly because of a read error. The chain joins TRBV19 to TRBJ1-4; TRBD1 aligns across 9 bases. CDR3 length equals 16 residues. CDR1 LNHDA and CDR2 SQIVND come from the germline V gene (reference sequence). CDR3 loop: CASSRTGARANEKLFF. The CDR3 DNA is TGTGCCAGTAGTCGGACAGGGGCTCGTGCTAATGAAAAGCTGTTTTTT.

The V gene is TRBV4-1, the J gene TRBJ2-7; tentatively, D is TRBD1 (6 bases). CDR3 size: 13 residues. Germline V gives CDR1 MGHRA, CDR2 YSYEKL. Trimming shortened V by 3 bases and J by 5 bases, and 11 bases separated the two germline ends. As DNA, the CDR3 is TGCGCCAGCAGCCACTTTACAGGGAACGAGCAGTACTTC. Its translation is CASSHFTGNEQYF.

The genes are TRBV9 and TRBJ2-5, with 12 bases fitting TRBD1. The junction had 7 bases not matched to a gene; V was cut back by 2 bases and J by 5 bases. CDR1 is SGDLS, CDR2 YYNGEE, per germline. The CDR3 has 16 amino acids. The CDR3 reads CASSVSGQGAGETQYF. CDR3 in DNA: TGTGCCAGCAGCGTTTCGGGACAGGGGGCGGGGGAGACCCAGTACTTC.

This clone was seen more than once but under ten times. V is TRBV3-1 (or the pseudogene TRBV3-2) and J is TRBJ2-2; 9 bases are a match to TRBD2. In germline, CDR1 is LGHDT, CDR2 YNNKEL (reference sequence). V lost 2 bases, J lost 6 bases, and 10 bases stayed unmatched. This CDR3 is built from 17 residues. DNA of the CDR3: TGTGCCAGCAGCCAAATAGGTGGGGCTAGCGGGGCCGGGGAGCTGTTTTTT. Encoded protein: CASSQIGGASGAGELFF.

This chain joins TRBV14 and TRBJ1-1, with 7 bases lining up with TRBD1. The CDR3 has 14 amino acids. From germline, CDR1 is SGHDN and CDR2 FVKESK. After removal of 1 base from V and 3 bases from J, the junction contained 2 bases not matched to a gene. CDR3 coding DNA: TGTGCCAGCAGCCAAGCAGGGGGGTACACTGAAGCTTTCTTT. This encodes CASSQAGGYTEAFF.

This sequence joins TRBV15 and TRBJ2-7; tentatively, D is TRBD2 (5 bases). The CDR3 is made up of 14 amino acids. The germline V gene has CDR1 LNHNV and CDR2 YYDKDF (reference sequence). Trimming shortened V by 1 base and J by 3 bases, and 10 bases separated the two germline ends. CDR3 DNA sequence: TGTGCCACCAGCAGAGGAGGGAACGACTACGAGCAGTACTTC. Its translation is CATSRGGNDYEQYF.

This clone occurred once. The DNA for the CDR3 is TGTGCCAGTAGTACCCGACAGGGACCTAGGGGCTACACCTTC. This translates into CASSTRQGPRGYTF. The genes are TRBV19 and TRBJ1-2; 7 bases fit TRBD1. V dropped 4 bases and J dropped 8; count of bases not matched to a gene: 10. The CDR3 sequence is 14 residues long. Germline CDR1 LNHDA, CDR2 SQIVND (reference sequence).